These T cell receptor beta chains were read from a single sample in a study of cytomegalovirus exposure and HLA in healthy donors. Assay: immunoSEQ multiplex PCR; the TCRdb copy retains only in-frame clones and omits some. The table lists 150,000 or so clones, with roughly 1.6% in the top ten. The specimen sequenced was PBMCs. The receptors derive from a woman aged 45-60 years in good health and CMV-seronegative. CDR3s include the opening cysteine and the closing phenylalanine or tryptophan. The order of the fields is D gene, V gene, J gene, CDR3 protein, CDR3 DNA. A D gene is named only where the DNA matches it firmly.

.	TRBV13	TRBJ2-1	CASSSEGNEQFF	TGTGCCAGCAGTTCAGAGGGCAATGAGCAGTTCTTC
TRBD1	TRBV27	TRBJ2-6	CASSRRDRGYSGANVLTF	TGTGCCAGCAGCCGCCGGGACAGGGGTTATTCTGGGGCCAACGTCCTGACTTTC
.	TRBV27	TRBJ1-5	CASSSPSGNQPQHF	TGTGCCAGCAGTTCCCCCTCGGGGAATCAGCCCCAGCATTTT
.	TRBV7-9	TRBJ1-2	CASSLEDSFYGYTF	TGTGCCAGCAGCTTAGAGGACAGCTTCTATGGCTACACCTTC
.	TRBV27	TRBJ2-1	CASSLLDGKPFDEQFF	TGTGCCAGCAGTCTATTGGACGGGAAACCATTTGATGAGCAGTTCTTC
.	TRBV7-8	TRBJ1-5	CASSPVGEGGNQPQHF	TGTGCCAGCAGCCCAGTCGGTGAGGGGGGCAATCAGCCCCAGCATTTT
TRBD2	TRBV4-1	TRBJ2-5	CASSRTSGQETQYF	TGCGCCAGCAGCCGGACTAGCGGCCAAGAGACCCAGTACTTC
TRBD1	TRBV27	TRBJ2-4	CASSLRDSKNIQYF	TGTGCCAGCAGTTTAAGGGACAGTAAAAACATTCAGTACTTC
.	TRBV30	TRBJ1-4	CAWSTGFATNEKLFF	TGTGCCTGGAGTACAGGTTTTGCAACTAATGAAAAACTGTTTTTT
.	TRBV4-3	TRBJ2-2	CASSQVLDSRNTGELFF	TGCGCCAGCAGCCAAGTATTGGATAGCCGTAACACCGGGGAGCTGTTTTTT
.	TRBV27	TRBJ2-4	CASSPRQSASHIQYF	TGTGCCAGCAGCCCTCGACAGAGCGCCTCACACATTCAGTACTTC
.	TRBV5-1	TRBJ2-2	CASSLAPSIGVTGELFF	TGCGCCAGCAGCTTGGCCCCAAGCATCGGGGTCACCGGGGAGCTGTTTTTT
.	TRBV7-2	TRBJ2-5	CASSQGPQETQYF	TGTGCCAGCAGTCAGGGTCCCCAAGAGACCCAGTACTTC
.	TRBV19	TRBJ1-4	CASSMGQNEKLFF	TGTGCCAGTAGTATGGGGCAGAATGAAAAACTGTTTTTT
.	TRBV19	TRBJ1-1	CASSMQRGYTEAFF	TGTGCCAGTAGTATGCAGCGGGGGTATACTGAAGCTTTCTTT